The subject of this entry is one T cell receptor (beta chain). The antigen is not known. RNA in amounts of about 0.5 to 1 ug was reverse transcribed with random hexamers. The amplification used immunoSEQ multiplex PCR on TCR beta CDR3; it spanned 54 Vbeta and 13 Jbeta. TCRdb re-called the immunoSEQ multiplex PCR reads with MiXCR, one entry per CDR3 protein. The table includes under 200,000 distinct CDR3 sequences, 85% to 95% detected once. This entry is derived from a study of CD8 T cells in Susac syndrome. V shed 0 bases and J 5 bases; nucleotides not matched to a gene: 7. The CDR3 consists of 16 residues. The germline V gene encodes CDR1 LNHNV and CDR2 YYDKDF (reference sequence). Study-level points and caveats: Maximal CD8+ clonal expansion in Susac was observed within TEMRA cells and among active patients.

The receptor was isolated from a human donor with Susac syndrome. Sequencing was performed on CD8+ T cells from PBMCs. The chain uses TRBV15 and TRBJ1-5; 7 nucleotides line up with TRBD1. For the CDR3, the DNA is TGTGCCACCAGCAGAGACCGGGACAGCACTTATCAGCCCCAGCATTTT. The encoded protein is CATSRDRDSTYQPQHF.